The following is a T cell receptor (beta chain) sequence with its context. The entry originates in a study of blood T cell repertoires in COVID-19. In the study overall: Specimens from acute and convalescent COVID-19 originated in the United States, Italy and Spain. Sample material is recorded as cDNA or gDNA derived from T cells, B-cell-depleted T cells, or PBMCs.

The CDR3 consists of 15 residues. With V trimmed by 0 bases and J by 4 bases, 4 bases remained unmatched. Germline V lookup: CDR1 MNHEY, CDR2 SMNVEV (reference sequence). How the authors handled the data: Using reference gene primer amplification, nucleated cell counts were estimated. Generated by immunoSEQ multiplex PCR, the TCRdb table keeps only in-frame clones and is missing some. V and J calls and clone size are as listed in that table; D and trimming were resolved from the DNA. The sample consists of about 81,000 clones, roughly 91% of them appearing once. This chain joins TRBV27 and TRBJ1-1; 8 bases are a match to TRBD1. The TCR sequence derives from a woman aged 45-60 years in a cohort sampled during active COVID-19. The sequenced material came from peripheral blood. The CDR3 nucleotides read TGTGCCAGCAGTTTATCCTACAGGGGGGGCACTGAAGCTTTCTTT. Amino acid sequence: CASSLSYRGGTEAFF.